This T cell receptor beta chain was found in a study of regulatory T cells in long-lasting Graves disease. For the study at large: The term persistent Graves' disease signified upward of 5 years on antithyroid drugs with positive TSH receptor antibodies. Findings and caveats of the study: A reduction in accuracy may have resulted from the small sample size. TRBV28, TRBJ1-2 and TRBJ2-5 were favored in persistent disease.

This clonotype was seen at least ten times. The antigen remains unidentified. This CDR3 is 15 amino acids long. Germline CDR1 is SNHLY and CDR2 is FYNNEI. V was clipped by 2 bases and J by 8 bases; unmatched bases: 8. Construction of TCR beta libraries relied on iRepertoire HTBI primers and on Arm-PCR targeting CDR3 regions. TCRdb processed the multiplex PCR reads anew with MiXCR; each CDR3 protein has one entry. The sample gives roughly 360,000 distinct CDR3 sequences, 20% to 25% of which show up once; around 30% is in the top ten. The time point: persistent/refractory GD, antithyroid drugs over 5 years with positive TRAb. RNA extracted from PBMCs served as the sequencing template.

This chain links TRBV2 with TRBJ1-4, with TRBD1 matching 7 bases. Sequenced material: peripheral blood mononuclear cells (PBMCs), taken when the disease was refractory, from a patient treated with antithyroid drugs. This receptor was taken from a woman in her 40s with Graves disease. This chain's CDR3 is CASSENTGVGEKLFF. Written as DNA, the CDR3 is TGTGCCAGCAGTGAAAATACAGGGGTAGGGGAAAAACTGTTTTTT.